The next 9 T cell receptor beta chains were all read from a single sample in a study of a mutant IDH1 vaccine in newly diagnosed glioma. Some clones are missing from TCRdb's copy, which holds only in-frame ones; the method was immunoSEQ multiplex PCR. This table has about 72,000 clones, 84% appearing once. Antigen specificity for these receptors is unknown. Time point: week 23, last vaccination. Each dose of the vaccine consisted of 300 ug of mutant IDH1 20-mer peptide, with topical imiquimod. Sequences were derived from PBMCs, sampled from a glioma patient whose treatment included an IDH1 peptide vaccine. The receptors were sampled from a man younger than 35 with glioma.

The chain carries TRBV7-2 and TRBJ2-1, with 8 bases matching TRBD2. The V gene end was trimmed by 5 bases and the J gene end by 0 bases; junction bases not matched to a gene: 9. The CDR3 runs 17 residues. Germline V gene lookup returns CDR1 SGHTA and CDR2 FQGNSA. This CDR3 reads CASSRAGARYSYNEQFF. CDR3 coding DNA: TGTGCCAGCAGCCGAGCGGGGGCCCGATACTCCTACAATGAGCAGTTCTTC. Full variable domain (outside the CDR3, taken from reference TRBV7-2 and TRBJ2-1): GAGVSQSPSNKVTEKGKDVELRCDPISGHTALYWYRQSLGQGLEFLIYFQGNSAPDKSGLPSDRFSAERTGGSVSTLTIQRTQQEDSAVYLCASSRAGARYSYNEQFFGPGTRLTVL.

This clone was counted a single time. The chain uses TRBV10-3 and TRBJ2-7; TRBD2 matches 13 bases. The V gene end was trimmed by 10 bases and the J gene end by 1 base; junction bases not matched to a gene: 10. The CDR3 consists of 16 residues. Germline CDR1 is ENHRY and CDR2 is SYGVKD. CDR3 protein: CASSGTSGTYSYEQYF. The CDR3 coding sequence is TGTGCCAGTTCCGGGACTAGCGGGACGTATTCCTACGAGCAGTACTTC.

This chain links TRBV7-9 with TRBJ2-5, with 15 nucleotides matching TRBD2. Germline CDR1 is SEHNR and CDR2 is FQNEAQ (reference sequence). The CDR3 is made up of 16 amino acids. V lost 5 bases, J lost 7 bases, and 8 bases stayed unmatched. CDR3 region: CASSRTSGGGLGTQYF. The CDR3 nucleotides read TGTGCCAGCAGCCGGACTAGCGGGGGGGGTCTAGGGACCCAGTACTTC. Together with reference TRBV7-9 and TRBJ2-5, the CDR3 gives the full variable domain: DTGVSQNPRHKITKRGQNVTFRCDPISEHNRLYWYRQTLGQGPEFLTYFQNEAQLEKSRLLSDRFSAERPKGSFSTLEIQRTEQGDSAMYLCASSRTSGGGLGTQYFGPGTRLLVL.

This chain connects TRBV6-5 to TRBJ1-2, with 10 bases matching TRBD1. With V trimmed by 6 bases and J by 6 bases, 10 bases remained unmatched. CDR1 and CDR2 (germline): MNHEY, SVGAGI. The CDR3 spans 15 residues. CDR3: CASRVDRGHHNGYTF. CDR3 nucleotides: TGTGCCAGCAGGGTAGACAGGGGGCATCATAATGGCTACACCTTC.

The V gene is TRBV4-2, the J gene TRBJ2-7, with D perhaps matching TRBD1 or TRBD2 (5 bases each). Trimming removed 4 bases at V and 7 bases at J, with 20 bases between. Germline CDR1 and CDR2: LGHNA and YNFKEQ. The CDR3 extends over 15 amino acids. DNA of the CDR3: TGTGCCAGCAGCCCCCTGGGCAGGGACGATAAAGAGCAGTACTTC. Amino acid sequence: CASSPLGRDDKEQYF.

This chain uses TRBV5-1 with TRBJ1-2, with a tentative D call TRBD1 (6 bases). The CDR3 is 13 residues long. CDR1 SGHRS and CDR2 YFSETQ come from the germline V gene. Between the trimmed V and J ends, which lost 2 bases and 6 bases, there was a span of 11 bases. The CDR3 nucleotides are TGCGCCAGCAGCTTAGCGGGGGCGCATGGCTACACCTTC. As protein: CASSLAGAHGYTF.

The CDR3 coding sequence is TGTGCCAGCAGTCAGGAAAGGAACACTGAAGCTTTCTTT. It translates to CASSQERNTEAFF. The chain is built from TRBV6-6 and TRBJ1-1, with unresolved D. Trimming pared 5 bases from V and 1 base from J, leaving 8 bases between. Germline-derived CDR1 and CDR2 are MNHNY and SVGAGI (reference sequence). The CDR3 has 13 amino acids.

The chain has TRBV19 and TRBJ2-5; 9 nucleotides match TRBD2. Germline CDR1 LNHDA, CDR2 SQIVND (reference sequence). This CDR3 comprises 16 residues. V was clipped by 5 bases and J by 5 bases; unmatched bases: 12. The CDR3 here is CASSGLAGLPQETQYF. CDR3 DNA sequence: TGTGCCAGTAGTGGCCTAGCGGGGCTCCCGCAGGAGACCCAGTACTTC.

The DNA for the CDR3 is TGTGCCAGCAGGGACAGGGTTCGGCCCTACGAGCAGTACTTC. Its translation is CASRDRVRPYEQYF. This sequence joins TRBV27 and TRBJ2-7; 8 nucleotides align to TRBD1. The ends lost 6 bases at V and 2 bases at J; junction bases unmatched: 6. Germline-derived CDR1 and CDR2 are MNHEY and SMNVEV (reference sequence). The CDR3 is 14 residues long.